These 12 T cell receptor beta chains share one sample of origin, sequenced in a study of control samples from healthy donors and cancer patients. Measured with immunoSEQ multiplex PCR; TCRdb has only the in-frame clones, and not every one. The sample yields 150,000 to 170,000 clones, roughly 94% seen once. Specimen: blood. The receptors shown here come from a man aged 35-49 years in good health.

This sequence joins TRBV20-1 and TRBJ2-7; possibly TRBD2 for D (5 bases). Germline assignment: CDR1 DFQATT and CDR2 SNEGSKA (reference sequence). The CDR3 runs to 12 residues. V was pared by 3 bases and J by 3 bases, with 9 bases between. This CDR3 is CSASPRDYEQYF. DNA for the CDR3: TGCAGTGCTAGTCCCCGGGACTACGAGCAGTACTTC.

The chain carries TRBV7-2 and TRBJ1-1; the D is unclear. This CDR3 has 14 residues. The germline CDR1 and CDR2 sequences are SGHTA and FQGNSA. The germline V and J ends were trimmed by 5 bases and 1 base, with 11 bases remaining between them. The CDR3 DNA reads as TGTGCCAGCAGCCCGGGTTGGGCGAACACTGAAGCTTTCTTT. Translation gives CASSPGWANTEAFF.

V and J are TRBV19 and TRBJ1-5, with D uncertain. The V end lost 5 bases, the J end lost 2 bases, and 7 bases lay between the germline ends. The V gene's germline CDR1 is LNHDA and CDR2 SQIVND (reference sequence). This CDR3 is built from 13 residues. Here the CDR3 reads CASSPQGNQPQHF. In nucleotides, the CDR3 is TGTGCCAGTAGTCCCCAGGGCAATCAGCCCCAGCATTTT.

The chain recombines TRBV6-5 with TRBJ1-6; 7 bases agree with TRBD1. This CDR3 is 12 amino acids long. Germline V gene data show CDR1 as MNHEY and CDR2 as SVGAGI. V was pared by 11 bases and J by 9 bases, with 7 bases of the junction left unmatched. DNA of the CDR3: TGTGCCCGGACAGGAGGAGGTTCACCCCTCCACTTT. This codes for CARTGGGSPLHF.

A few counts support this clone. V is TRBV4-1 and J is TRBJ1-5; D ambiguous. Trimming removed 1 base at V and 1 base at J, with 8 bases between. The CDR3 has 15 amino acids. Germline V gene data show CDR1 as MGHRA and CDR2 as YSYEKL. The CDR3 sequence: CASSQVHASNQPQHF. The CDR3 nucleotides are TGCGCCAGCAGCCAAGTGCACGCGAGCAATCAGCCCCAGCATTTT.

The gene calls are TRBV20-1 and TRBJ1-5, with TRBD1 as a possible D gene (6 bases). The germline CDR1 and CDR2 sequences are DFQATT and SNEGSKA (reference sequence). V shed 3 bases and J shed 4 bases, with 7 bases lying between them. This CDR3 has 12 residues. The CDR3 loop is CSASRGNQPQHF. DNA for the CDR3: TGCAGTGCTAGTAGGGGGAATCAGCCCCAGCATTTT.

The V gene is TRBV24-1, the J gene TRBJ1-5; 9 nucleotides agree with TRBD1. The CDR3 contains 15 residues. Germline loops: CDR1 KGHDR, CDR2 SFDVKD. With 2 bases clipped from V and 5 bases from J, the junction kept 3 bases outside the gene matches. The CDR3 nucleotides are TGTGCCACCAGTGATTGGGGACAGGGCCATCAGCCCCAGCATTTT. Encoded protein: CATSDWGQGHQPQHF.

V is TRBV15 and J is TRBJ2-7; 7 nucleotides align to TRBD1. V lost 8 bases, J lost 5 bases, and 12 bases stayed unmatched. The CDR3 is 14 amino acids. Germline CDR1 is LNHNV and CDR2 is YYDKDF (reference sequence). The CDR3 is CATREGANSHEQYF. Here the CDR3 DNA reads TGTGCCACCCGAGAGGGGGCCAATTCCCACGAGCAGTACTTC.

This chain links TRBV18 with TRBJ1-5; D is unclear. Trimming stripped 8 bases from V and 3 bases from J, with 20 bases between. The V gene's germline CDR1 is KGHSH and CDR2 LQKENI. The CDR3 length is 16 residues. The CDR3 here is CASQNKKLDFNQPQHF. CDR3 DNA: TGTGCCAGCCAGAATAAAAAGTTAGACTTCAATCAGCCCCAGCATTTT.

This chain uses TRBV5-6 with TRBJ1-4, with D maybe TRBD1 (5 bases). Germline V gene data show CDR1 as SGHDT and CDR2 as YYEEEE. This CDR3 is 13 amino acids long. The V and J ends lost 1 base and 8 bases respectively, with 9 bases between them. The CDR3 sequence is CASSLWGGEKLFF. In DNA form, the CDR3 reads TGTGCCAGCAGCTTGTGGGGGGGAGAAAAACTGTTTTTT. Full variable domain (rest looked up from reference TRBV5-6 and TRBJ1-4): DAGVTQSPTHLIKTRGQQVTLRCSPKSGHDTVSWYQQALGQGPQFIFQYYEEEERQRGNFPDRFSGHQFPNYSSELNVNALLLGDSALYLCASSLWGGEKLFFGSGTQLSVL.

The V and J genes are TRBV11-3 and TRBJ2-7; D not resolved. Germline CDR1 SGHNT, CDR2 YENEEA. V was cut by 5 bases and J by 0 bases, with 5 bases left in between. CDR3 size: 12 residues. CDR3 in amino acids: CASSHNSYEQYF. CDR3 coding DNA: TGTGCCAGCAGCCATAACTCCTACGAGCAGTACTTC. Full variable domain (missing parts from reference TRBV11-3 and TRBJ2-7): EAGVVQSPRYKIIEKKQPVAFWCNPISGHNTLYWYLQNLGQGPELLIRYENEEAVDDSQLPKDRFSAERLKGVDSTLKIQPAELGDSAVYLCASSHNSYEQYFGPGTRLTVT.

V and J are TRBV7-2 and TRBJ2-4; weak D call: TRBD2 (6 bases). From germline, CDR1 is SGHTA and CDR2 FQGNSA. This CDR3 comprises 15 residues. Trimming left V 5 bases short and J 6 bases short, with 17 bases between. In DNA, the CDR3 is TGTGCCAGCAGCCCCTCAGGGACTCGAGGAAACATTCAGTACTTC. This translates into CASSPSGTRGNIQYF.